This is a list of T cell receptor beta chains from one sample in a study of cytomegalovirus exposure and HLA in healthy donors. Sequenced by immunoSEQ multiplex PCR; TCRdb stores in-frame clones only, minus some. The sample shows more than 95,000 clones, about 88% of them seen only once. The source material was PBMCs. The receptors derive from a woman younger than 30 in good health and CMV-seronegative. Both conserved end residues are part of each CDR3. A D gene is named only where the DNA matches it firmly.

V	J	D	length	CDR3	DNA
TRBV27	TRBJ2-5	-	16	CASSSVISSAQETQYF	TGTGCCAGCAGCTCAGTAATATCTAGCGCCCAAGAGACCCAGTACTTC
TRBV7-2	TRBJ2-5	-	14	CASSLYGSSETQYF	TGTGCCAGCAGTTTGTACGGGAGTTCGGAGACCCAGTACTTC
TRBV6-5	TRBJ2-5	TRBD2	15	CASRTGTSGRKTQYF	TGTGCCAGCAGAACCGGGACTAGCGGGAGAAAGACCCAGTACTTC
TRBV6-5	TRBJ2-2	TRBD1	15	CASSTLDRLAGELFF	TGTGCCAGCAGTACCCTGGACAGGCTAGCCGGGGAGCTGTTTTTT
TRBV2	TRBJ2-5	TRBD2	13	CAGRLAYQETQYF	TGTGCCGGAAGACTAGCTTATCAAGAGACCCAGTACTTC
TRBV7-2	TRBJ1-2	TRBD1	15	CASSAPGQANYGYTF	TGTGCCAGCAGCGCGCCGGGACAGGCCAACTATGGCTACACCTTC
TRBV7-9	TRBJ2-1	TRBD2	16	CASGPTSGTTNNEQFF	TGTGCCAGCGGACCAACATCCGGGACTACGAACAATGAGCAGTTCTTC
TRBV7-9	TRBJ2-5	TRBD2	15	CASSLASGEQETQYF	TGTGCCAGCAGCTTAGCCAGCGGGGAACAAGAGACCCAGTACTTC
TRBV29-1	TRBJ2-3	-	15	CSVDLPGDSTDTQYF	TGCAGCGTTGATCTCCCCGGGGATAGCACAGATACGCAGTATTTT
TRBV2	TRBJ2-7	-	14	CASSSPLEGSEQYF	TGTGCCAGCAGCTCCCCTCTGGAAGGGAGCGAGCAGTACTTC
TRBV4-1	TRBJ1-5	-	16	CASSQDKWTPGQPQHF	TGCGCCAGCAGCCAGGATAAATGGACACCTGGTCAGCCCCAGCATTTT
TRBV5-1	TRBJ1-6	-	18	CASSRLEGGGVKGSPLHF	TGCGCCAGCAGCCGACTCGAGGGCGGCGGAGTAAAGGGTTCACCCCTCCACTTT
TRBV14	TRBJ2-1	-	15	CASSPWTFSYNEQFF	TGTGCCAGCAGCCCCTGGACTTTCTCCTACAATGAGCAGTTCTTC
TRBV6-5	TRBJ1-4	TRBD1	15	CASNSLRGLNEKLFF	TGTGCCAGCAACAGCCTCAGGGGGCTTAATGAAAAACTGTTTTTT
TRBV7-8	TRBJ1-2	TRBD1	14	CASSSLQGLNGYTF	TGTGCCAGCAGCTCGCTACAGGGGCTGAATGGCTACACCTTC
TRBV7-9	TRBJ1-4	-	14	CASNNPATNEKLFF	TGTGCCAGCAATAACCCAGCAACTAATGAAAAACTGTTTTTT
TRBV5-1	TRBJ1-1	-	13	CASSPTANTEAFF	TGCGCCAGCAGCCCAACAGCGAACACTGAAGCTTTCTTT
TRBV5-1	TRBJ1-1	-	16	CASSLLRDTVDTEAFF	TGCGCCAGCAGCTTGCTCAGGGACACGGTGGACACTGAAGCTTTCTTT
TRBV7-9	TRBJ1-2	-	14	CASSLAHEDYGYTF	TGTGCCAGCAGCTTAGCCCACGAGGACTATGGCTACACCTTC
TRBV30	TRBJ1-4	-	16	CAWSTGHPTTNEKLFF	TGTGCCTGGAGTACTGGACACCCTACAACTAATGAAAAACTGTTTTTT
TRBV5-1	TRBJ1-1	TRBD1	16	CASSMTGELRGSEAFF	TGCGCCAGCAGTATGACAGGGGAGTTGAGGGGCTCTGAAGCTTTCTTT